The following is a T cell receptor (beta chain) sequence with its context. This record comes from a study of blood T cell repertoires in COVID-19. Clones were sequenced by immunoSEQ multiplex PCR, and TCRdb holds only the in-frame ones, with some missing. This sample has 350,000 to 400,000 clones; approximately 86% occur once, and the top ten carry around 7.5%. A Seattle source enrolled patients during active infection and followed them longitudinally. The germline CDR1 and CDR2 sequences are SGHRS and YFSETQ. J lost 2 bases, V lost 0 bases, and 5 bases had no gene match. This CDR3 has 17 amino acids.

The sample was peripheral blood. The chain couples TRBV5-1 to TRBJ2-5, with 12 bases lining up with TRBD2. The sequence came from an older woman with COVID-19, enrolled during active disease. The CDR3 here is CASSLDTSGGPQETQYF. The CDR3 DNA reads TGCGCCAGCAGCTTGGATACTAGCGGGGGGCCTCAAGAGACCCAGTACTTC.